Reported below is one T cell receptor (beta chain). The source of the sample is a study of T cell responses to AZD1222 COVID-19 vaccine. The repertoire was sequenced with immunoSEQ multiplex PCR; TCRdb's copy has only in-frame clones and lacks some. The profile shows 90,000 to 120,000 clones, 90% to 95% of them singletons. V gave up 0 bases and J gave up 4 bases, with 11 bases separating them. The CDR3 is made up of 15 amino acids. Germline-derived CDR1 and CDR2 are SGDLS and YYNGEE. This clonotype originated in an adult in good health. The sequenced sample was peripheral blood, obtained on day 0 of AZD1222 vaccination. This chain connects TRBV9 to TRBJ1-5; perhaps TRBD1 as D (6 bases). The CDR3 nucleotides read TGTGCCAGCAGCGTAGCAGGACAGATAAATCAGCCCCAGCATTTT. As protein: CASSVAGQINQPQHF.